The entry that follows covers one T cell receptor (beta chain) sequence. The CDR3 totals 15 residues. CDR1 LNHDA and CDR2 SQIVND come from the germline V gene (reference sequence). V shed 5 bases and J shed 4 bases, with 15 bases lying between them. Original processing methods: Quantification of nucleated cells was approximated via reference gene primer amplification. Clones were sequenced by immunoSEQ multiplex PCR, and TCRdb holds only the in-frame ones, with some missing. The D gene and trimming were derived from the DNA, and the V and J assignments and clone size from that table. The sample contains 240,000 or so clones, 75% to 85% of which appear only once. This sample stems from a study of blood T cell repertoires in COVID-19. Overall study: Italy, Spain and the United States were the sources of the convalescent and acute COVID-19 samples. PBMCs, B-cell-depleted T cells, or T cells were the source of the cDNA or gDNA that made up the material.

The J gene is TRBJ1-5, the V gene TRBV19, with D possibly being TRBD1 (5 bases). This clonotype originated in a woman aged 55-70 years with active or convalescent COVID-19. Input material: peripheral blood. The CDR3 reads CASSGQGRANQPQHF. The CDR3 DNA follows: TGTGCCAGTAGTGGGCAGGGCCGGGCGAATCAGCCCCAGCATTTT.